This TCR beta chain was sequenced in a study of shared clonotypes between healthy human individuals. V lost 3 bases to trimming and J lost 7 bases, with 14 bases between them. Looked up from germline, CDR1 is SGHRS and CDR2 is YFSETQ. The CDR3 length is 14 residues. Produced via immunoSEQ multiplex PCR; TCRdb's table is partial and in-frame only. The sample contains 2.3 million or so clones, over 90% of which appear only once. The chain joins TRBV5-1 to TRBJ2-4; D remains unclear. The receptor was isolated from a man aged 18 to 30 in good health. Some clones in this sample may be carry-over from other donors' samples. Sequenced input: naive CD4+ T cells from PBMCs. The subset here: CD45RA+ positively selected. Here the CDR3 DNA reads TGCGCCAGCAGCTCCTCCCCCGGACCGAACATTCAGTACTTC. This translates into CASSSSPGPNIQYF.